The rows below give T cell receptor beta chains drawn from one sample of a study of blood T cell repertoires in COVID-19. Clones were read by immunoSEQ multiplex PCR, and TCRdb kept only the in-frame ones, dropping some. The sample has under 300,000 clones, about 89% seen once. The sequenced sample was peripheral blood. All receptors come from a man in his fifties or sixties with acute or convalescent COVID-19. The CDR3 runs from the conserved cysteine through the conserved F or W. A D gene is named only where the DNA matches it firmly. A clone size is listed for some rows: how often the clone was seen (once, few, many), or a class if it is expanded.

V: TRBV27; D: NA; J: TRBJ2-3; size: few; CDR3: CASSSYLPGTQYF; DNA: TGTGCCAGCAGTTCCTATTTGCCAGGTACGCAGTATTTT
V: TRBV19; D: NA; J: TRBJ1-1; size: NA; CDR3: CASSIPGMNTEAFF; DNA: TGTGCCAGTAGTATCCCAGGGATGAACACTGAAGCTTTCTTT
V: TRBV7-7; D: NA; J: TRBJ2-3; size: NA; CDR3: CASSLDGNTDTQYF; DNA: TGTGCTAGCAGCTTAGATGGCAACACAGATACGCAGTATTTT
V: TRBV18; D: NA; J: TRBJ2-5; size: NA; CDR3: CASSPGGKETQYF; DNA: TGTGCCAGCTCACCAGGAGGTAAAGAGACCCAGTACTTC
V: TRBV6-6; D: TRBD2; J: TRBJ2-7; size: NA; CDR3: CASSKAGVSYEQYF; DNA: TGTGCCAGCAGCAAAGCGGGGGTCTCCTACGAGCAGTACTTC
V: TRBV6-5; D: TRBD1; J: TRBJ2-7; size: NA; CDR3: CASSTTGGSYEQYF; DNA: TGTGCCAGCAGTACGACAGGGGGTTCCTACGAGCAGTACTTC
V: TRBV7-8; D: NA; J: TRBJ1-1; size: NA; CDR3: CASSSTARGTEAFF; DNA: TGTGCCAGCAGCTCGACAGCGCGGGGCACTGAAGCTTTCTTT
V: TRBV6-5; D: NA; J: TRBJ2-2; size: NA; CDR3: CASIRAGELFF; DNA: TGTGCCAGCATCAGGGCCGGGGAGCTGTTTTTT
V: TRBV18; D: TRBD2; J: TRBJ2-1; size: NA; CDR3: CASSPRTSGGRRSSYNEQFF; DNA: TGTGCCAGCTCACCCCGGACTAGCGGGGGCCGTCGGAGCTCCTACAATGAGCAGTTCTTC
V: TRBV7-8; D: TRBD2; J: TRBJ2-5; size: NA; CDR3: CASSLVAGGYQETQYF; DNA: TGTGCCAGCAGCTTAGTAGCGGGGGGATATCAAGAGACCCAGTACTTC
V: TRBV7-8; D: NA; J: TRBJ2-2; size: NA; CDR3: CASSRRANTGELFF; DNA: TGTGCCAGCAGTAGGAGGGCGAACACCGGGGAGCTGTTTTTT
V: TRBV7-9; D: NA; J: TRBJ1-2; size: NA; CDR3: CASSSVTPGAGYTF; DNA: TGTGCCAGCAGTTCCGTGACTCCAGGGGCTGGCTACACCTTC
V: TRBV29-1; D: TRBD2; J: TRBJ2-1; size: NA; CDR3: CSVETSGGSSSYNEQFF; DNA: TGCAGCGTTGAGACTAGCGGGGGTTCTAGCTCCTACAATGAGCAGTTCTTC
V: TRBV14; D: TRBD1; J: TRBJ1-1; size: NA; CDR3: CASSQDAGGYTEAFF; DNA: TGTGCCAGCAGCCAAGATGCAGGGGGTTACACTGAAGCTTTCTTT
V: TRBV4-2; D: NA; J: TRBJ1-6; size: NA; CDR3: CASSQDVVLNSPLHF; DNA: TGTGCCAGCAGCCAAGACGTTGTCTTAAATTCACCCCTCCACTTT
V: TRBV9; D: TRBD1; J: TRBJ1-4; size: NA; CDR3: CASSYLPGQGDEKLFF; DNA: TGTGCCAGCAGCTACTTGCCGGGACAGGGTGATGAAAAACTGTTTTTT
V: TRBV9; D: TRBD1; J: TRBJ1-1; size: once; CDR3: CASSEPQGKGTEAFF; DNA: TGTGCCAGCAGCGAACCACAGGGGAAGGGGACTGAAGCTTTCTTT
V: TRBV18; D: TRBD2; J: TRBJ2-2; size: NA; CDR3: CASSRYTSGGITGELFF; DNA: TGTGCCAGCTCACGATACACTAGCGGGGGAATCACCGGGGAGCTGTTTTTT
V: TRBV5-1; D: NA; J: TRBJ2-1; size: once; CDR3: CASSFRQADEQFF; DNA: TGCGCCAGCAGCTTCCGACAGGCGGATGAGCAGTTCTTC
V: TRBV4-1; D: NA; J: TRBJ1-6; size: NA; CDR3: CASSQGGGRRDSPLHF; DNA: TGCGCCAGCAGCCAAGGGGGGGGGAGGAGGGATTCACCCCTCCACTTT
V: TRBV9; D: NA; J: TRBJ2-7; size: NA; CDR3: CASSDRGGSSYEQYF; DNA: TGTGCCAGCAGCGACAGGGGGGGCTCCTCCTACGAGCAGTACTTC
V: TRBV6-6; D: TRBD2; J: TRBJ2-7; size: NA; CDR3: CASSSIGTSDYEQYF; DNA: TGTGCCAGCAGTTCAATTGGGACTAGCGACTACGAGCAGTACTTC
V: TRBV6-5; D: TRBD1; J: TRBJ1-5; size: NA; CDR3: CASSTGGAQQPQHF; DNA: TGTGCCAGTTCGACAGGGGGCGCTCAGCAGCCCCAGCATTTT
V: TRBV19; D: NA; J: TRBJ2-1; size: NA; CDR3: CASSIYGLNEQFF; DNA: TGTGCCAGTAGTATATATGGGCTCAATGAGCAGTTCTTC
V: TRBV5-6; D: TRBD1; J: TRBJ2-5; size: NA; CDR3: CASSLAGQGLETQYF; DNA: TGTGCCAGCAGCTTGGCCGGACAGGGGTTGGAGACCCAGTACTTC
V: TRBV28; D: NA; J: TRBJ1-2; size: NA; CDR3: CASSKTGPTYNYGYTF; DNA: TGTGCCAGCAGTAAAACAGGGCCAACTTACAACTATGGCTACACCTTC
V: TRBV2; D: NA; J: TRBJ2-3; size: once; CDR3: CATDLGGTQYF; DNA: TGTGCCACCGACCTGGGAGGTACGCAGTATTTT
V: TRBV18; D: TRBD2; J: TRBJ2-5; size: NA; CDR3: CASSPLPTSGGSLETQYF; DNA: TGTGCCAGCTCACCCCTCCCGACTAGCGGGGGGTCATTGGAGACCCAGTACTTC
V: TRBV29-1; D: NA; J: TRBJ2-2; size: NA; CDR3: CSFERVTGELFF; DNA: TGCAGCTTCGAGAGGGTCACCGGGGAGCTGTTTTTT
V: TRBV4-1; D: NA; J: TRBJ2-1; size: NA; CDR3: CASSQDPGSQFF; DNA: TGCGCCAGCAGCCAAGATCCGGGGTCCCAGTTCTTC
V: TRBV3-1/TRBV3-2; D: NA; J: TRBJ2-1; size: few; CDR3: CASSQVASRGEQFF; DNA: TGTGCCAGCAGCCAAGTCGCTAGTCGGGGTGAGCAGTTCTTC
V: TRBV30; D: NA; J: TRBJ2-7; size: NA; CDR3: CAWRQGEGEQYF; DNA: TGTGCCTGGAGACAGGGTGAGGGCGAGCAGTACTTC
V: TRBV19; D: NA; J: TRBJ1-1; size: NA; CDR3: CASSRGSPEAFF; DNA: TGTGCCAGTAGTCGGGGGTCTCCCGAAGCTTTCTTT
V: TRBV19; D: TRBD1; J: TRBJ2-3; size: NA; CDR3: CASTRTGVGTDTQYF; DNA: TGTGCCAGTACCAGGACAGGGGTTGGCACAGATACGCAGTATTTT
V: TRBV7-9; D: NA; J: TRBJ2-1; size: NA; CDR3: CASSLNHPGNEQFF; DNA: TGTGCCAGCAGCTTAAACCACCCAGGGAATGAGCAGTTCTTC
V: TRBV7-2; D: NA; J: TRBJ1-5; size: NA; CDR3: CASSLAEDNYSNQPQHF; DNA: TGTGCCAGCAGCTTAGCTGAGGACAACTATAGCAATCAGCCCCAGCATTTT
V: TRBV10-3; D: NA; J: TRBJ1-3; size: NA; CDR3: CAIRSSGNTIYF; DNA: TGTGCCATCAGGAGCTCTGGAAACACCATATATTTT
V: TRBV18; D: TRBD1; J: TRBJ2-7; size: NA; CDR3: CASSRLQGAEQYF; DNA: TGTGCCAGCTCACGCCTACAGGGGGCAGAGCAGTACTTC
V: TRBV18; D: NA; J: TRBJ1-2; size: NA; CDR3: CASSPPTSNYGYTF; DNA: TGTGCCAGCTCACCACCCACTTCTAACTATGGCTACACCTTC
V: TRBV7-2; D: TRBD1; J: TRBJ1-2; size: NA; CDR3: CASSLDPNTGAVYGYTF; DNA: TGTGCCAGCAGCTTAGACCCCAACACAGGGGCCGTTTATGGCTACACCTTC
V: TRBV7-2; D: TRBD2; J: TRBJ2-7; size: NA; CDR3: CASSARPPSGGAGQYF; DNA: TGTGCCAGCAGCGCCCGCCCCCCTAGCGGGGGGGCTGGGCAGTACTTC
V: TRBV18; D: NA; J: TRBJ1-1; size: NA; CDR3: CASSPTLVTEAFF; DNA: TGTGCCAGCTCACCAACTTTGGTCACTGAAGCTTTCTTT
V: TRBV9; D: NA; J: TRBJ2-2; size: NA; CDR3: CASSAFRGANTGELFF; DNA: TGTGCCAGCAGCGCCTTCAGGGGAGCGAACACCGGGGAGCTGTTTTTT
V: TRBV6-5; D: NA; J: TRBJ2-5; size: NA; CDR3: CASSYSHRVETQYF; DNA: TGTGCCAGCAGTTACTCGCACAGGGTAGAGACCCAGTACTTC
V: TRBV30; D: NA; J: TRBJ2-3; size: few; CDR3: CAWSLWGADTQYF; DNA: TGTGCCTGGAGTCTCTGGGGGGCAGATACGCAGTATTTT
V: TRBV30; D: TRBD1; J: TRBJ1-6; size: NA; CDR3: CAWSRTGDSPLHF; DNA: TGTGCCTGGAGCCGGACAGGGGATTCACCCCTCCACTTT
V: TRBV3-1/TRBV3-2; D: TRBD1; J: TRBJ1-2; size: NA; CDR3: CASSQLGQGFYGYTF; DNA: TGTGCCAGCAGCCAACTTGGACAGGGCTTCTATGGCTACACCTTC
V: TRBV6-5; D: NA; J: TRBJ1-3; size: once; CDR3: CASSYDSSGNTIYF; DNA: TGTGCCAGCAGTTACGACAGCTCTGGAAACACCATATATTTT
V: TRBV14; D: NA; J: TRBJ1-2; size: NA; CDR3: CASSQDRLGYTF; DNA: TGTGCCAGCAGCCAAGATCGTCTGGGCTACACCTTC
V: TRBV30; D: TRBD2; J: TRBJ2-5; size: NA; CDR3: CAWSVQLAGAETQYF; DNA: TGTGCCTGGAGTGTACAACTAGCGGGGGCGGAGACCCAGTACTTC
V: TRBV7-3; D: TRBD2; J: TRBJ2-1; size: NA; CDR3: CASSLSGTGGGNNEQFF; DNA: TGTGCCAGCAGCTTATCAGGGACGGGGGGTGGCAACAATGAGCAGTTCTTC